The next 11 T cell receptor beta chains were all read from a single sample in a study of T cells after yellow fever vaccination. TCRdb reanalysed the 5' RACE reads using MiXCR and keeps one entry per CDR3 protein. This repertoire shows under 700,000 distinct CDR3 sequences, roughly a sixth found once; its top ten account for around a sixth. Specimen: PBMCs, collected more than 4 days after the first yellow fever vaccination. The receptors stem from a young man who received the YFV17D yellow fever vaccine.

This clonotype was found many times. The rearrangement links TRBV27 to TRBJ1-1, with D possibly TRBD1 on 5 matching bases. V was trimmed by 6 bases and J by 1 base, leaving 12 bases between them. The CDR3 contains 14 residues. Germline loops: CDR1 MNHEY, CDR2 SMNVEV (reference sequence). CDR3 coding DNA: TGTGCCAGCAGCTTACGGGGGGGGAACACTGAAGCTTTCTTT. Translation: CASSLRGGNTEAFF.

Ten or more counts support this clonotype. V and J are TRBV6-1 and TRBJ2-3; D perhaps matches TRBD1 (6 bases). Trimming took 8 bases from V and 1 from J, leaving 13 bases between them. Germline V CDR1 and CDR2: MNHNS, SASEGT. This CDR3 spans 14 amino acids. The CDR3 DNA sequence: TGTGCCAGCTTATGGAACAGGGGCACAGATACGCAGTATTTT. Translated: CASLWNRGTDTQYF.

V is TRBV18 and J is TRBJ2-7; 11 nucleotides line up with TRBD2. Per germline, CDR1 KGHSH and CDR2 LQKENI. The trim removed 3 bases at V and 1 base at J, leaving 8 bases unmatched. This CDR3 spans 17 amino acids. The DNA of the CDR3 is TGTGCCAGCTCACCCGGTAGCGGGGGGGCCTCGTCCTACGAGCAGTACTTC. Protein product: CASSPGSGGASSYEQYF.

J is TRBJ1-1 and V is TRBV27; TRBD1 aligns across 8 bases. Per germline, CDR1 MNHEY and CDR2 SMNVEV (reference sequence). V lost 8 bases and J lost 2; bases outside the gene matches: 10. CDR3 length equals 15 residues. As DNA, the CDR3 is TGTGCCAGCTTGCCCTTGACAGGGGCCAACACTGAAGCTTTCTTT. This gives the protein CASLPLTGANTEAFF.

This clonotype came up a few times. This CDR3 is CASSQLTDPSYEQYF. Here the CDR3 DNA reads TGCGCCAGCAGCCAACTAACAGATCCCTCCTACGAGCAGTACTTC. The chain links TRBV4-1 to TRBJ2-7; D not resolved. V was shortened by 2 bases and J by 0 bases, with 11 bases between the two germline ends. Per germline, CDR1 MGHRA and CDR2 YSYEKL. The length of the CDR3 is 15 residues.

The CDR3 DNA is TGTGCCAGCAGGGCGTGGAATGAGCAGTTCTTC. Its translation: CASRAWNEQFF. The V and J genes are TRBV6-1 and TRBJ2-1; D gene ambiguous. The germline V gene encodes CDR1 MNHNS and CDR2 SASEGT. Trimming removed 6 bases from V and 7 bases from J, with 7 bases in between. This CDR3 region has 11 residues.

In its sample, this clonotype was seen a few times. This chain uses TRBV5-1 with TRBJ1-1; maybe TRBD1 (6 bases). The V gene lost 4 bases and the J gene lost 3 bases, with 13 bases spanning the gap. CDR3 length equals 14 residues. In germline, CDR1 is SGHRS, CDR2 YFSETQ. CDR3 in DNA: TGCGCCAGCAGCGCAACAGGGTGGGACACTGAAGCTTTCTTT. Translated, it gives CASSATGWDTEAFF.

In its sample, this clonotype was seen a few times. CDR3 loop: CASTGGHHNEQFF. For the CDR3, the DNA is TGTGCCAGCACCGGGGGGCACCACAATGAGCAGTTCTTC. The chain couples TRBV28 to TRBJ2-1; perhaps TRBD2 as D (7 bases). Germline lookup yields CDR1 MDHEN and CDR2 SYDVKM. V dropped 7 bases and J dropped 5 bases, with 12 bases sitting between them. The CDR3 has 13 amino acids.

This clonotype was recorded a few times. The gene calls are TRBV24-1 and TRBJ2-5, with D unresolved. V was cut by 2 bases and J by 3 bases, with 6 bases left in between. CDR3 size: 13 residues. CDR1 is KGHDR, CDR2 SFDVKD, per germline. CDR3 sequence: CATSDSWEETQYF. CDR3 in DNA: TGTGCCACCAGTGATTCGTGGGAAGAGACCCAGTACTTC.

The chain links TRBV6-5 to TRBJ2-6, with TRBD2 matching over 7 bases. The germline gives CDR1 MNHEY, CDR2 SVGAGI. V shed 4 bases and J 1 base; nucleotides not matched to a gene: 4. The CDR3 runs 16 residues. This CDR3 is CASSWGGSSGANVLTF. Written as DNA, the CDR3 is TGTGCCAGCAGTTGGGGGGGATCTTCTGGGGCCAACGTCCTGACTTTC.

This clonotype was observed at least ten times. The rearrangement uses TRBV5-1 and TRBJ2-1; tentative D call: TRBD2 (5 bases). V was cut by 1 base and J by 4 bases, with 9 bases left in between. This CDR3 has 14 residues. The germline CDR1 and CDR2 sequences are SGHRS and YFSETQ. The CDR3, as DNA: TGCGCCAGCAGCTTGAAGTCGGGATACAATGAGCAGTTCTTC. As protein: CASSLKSGYNEQFF.